This T cell receptor (beta chain) was sequenced during a study of cytomegalovirus exposure and HLA in healthy donors. J gave up 6 bases and V 5 bases, and 6 bases lay outside the gene matches. The CDR3 extends over 13 amino acids. Germline assignment: CDR1 SEHNR and CDR2 FQNEAQ (reference sequence). The PCR contained 60 Vbeta and 13 Jbeta primers. Profiling relied on immunoSEQ multiplex PCR, and the TCRdb table lists in-frame clones only, not all of them. The table includes roughly 250,000 clones, more than 55% detected once. This chain joins TRBV7-9 and TRBJ2-7; 8 bases match TRBD1. This TCR came from a female donor in good health and CMV-seronegative. Sequencing was carried out using PBMCs. DNA of the CDR3: TGTGCCAGCAGCGGGCCGGACAGGGTCGAGCAGTACTTC. Translation: CASSGPDRVEQYF.